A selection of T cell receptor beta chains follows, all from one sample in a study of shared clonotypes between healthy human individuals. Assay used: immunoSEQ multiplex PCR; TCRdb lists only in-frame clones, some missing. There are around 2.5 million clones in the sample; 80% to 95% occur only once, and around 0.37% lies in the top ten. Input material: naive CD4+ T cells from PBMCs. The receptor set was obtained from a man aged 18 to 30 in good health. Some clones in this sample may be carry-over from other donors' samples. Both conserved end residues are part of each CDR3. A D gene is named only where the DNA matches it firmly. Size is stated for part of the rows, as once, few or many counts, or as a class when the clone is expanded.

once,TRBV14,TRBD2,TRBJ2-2,TGTGCCAGCAGCCAACTAGCGGGAGTCGGGGAGCTGTTTTTT,CASSQLAGVGELFF
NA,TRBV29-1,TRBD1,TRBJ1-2,TGCAGCGCCCCAGGGGGTGGGAACTATGGCTACACCTTC,CSAPGGGNYGYTF
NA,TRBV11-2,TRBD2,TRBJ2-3,TGTGCCAGCAGCTTACTCCTAGCGGGAGCCGGGAGAACGCAGTATTTT,CASSLLLAGAGRTQYF
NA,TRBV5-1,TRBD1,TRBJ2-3,TGCGCCAGCAGCTTAGGCAGGGGGCTTGCAGATACGCAGTATTTT,CASSLGRGLADTQYF
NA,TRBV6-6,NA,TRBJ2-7,TGTGCCAGCAGTTACTCAACGACAGGCTCCTACGAGCAGTACTTC,CASSYSTTGSYEQYF
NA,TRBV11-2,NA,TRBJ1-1,TGTGCCAGCAGCTTCACGCCCCCAGGCGGCACTGAAGCTTTCTTT,CASSFTPPGGTEAFF
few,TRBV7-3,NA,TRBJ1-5,TGTGCCAGCACTGTGGCGGGACAGCCCCAGCATTTT,CASTVAGQPQHF
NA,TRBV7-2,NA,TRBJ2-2,TGTGCCAGCAGCTTTGGAGGGCAGGGGGCCGGGGAGCTGTTTTTT,CASSFGGQGAGELFF
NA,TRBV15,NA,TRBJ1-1,TGTGCCACCAGCTACCAGAGCTTTACGGCCGAAGCTTTCTTT,CATSYQSFTAEAFF
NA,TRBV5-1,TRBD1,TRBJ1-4,TGCGCCAGCAGCTTGAACAGGGGGCAGAAGGGATATAATGAAAAACTGTTTTTT,CASSLNRGQKGYNEKLFF
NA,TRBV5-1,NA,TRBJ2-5,TGCGCCAGCAGCTTGGGTCCGGTTGGCCAAGAGACCCAGTACTTC,CASSLGPVGQETQYF
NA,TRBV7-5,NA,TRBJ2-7,NA,CASSLVGSGSVF
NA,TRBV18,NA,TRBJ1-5,TGTGCCAGCTCACCACGGCGGTCTTCTAGCAATCAGCCCCAGCATTTT,CASSPRRSSSNQPQHF
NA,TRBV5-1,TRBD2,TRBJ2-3,TGCGCCAGCAGCTTGGCAGCGGGAGGCACAGATACGCAGTATTTT,CASSLAAGGTDTQYF
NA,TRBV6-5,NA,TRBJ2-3,TGTGCCAGCACAGACACCACAGATACGCAGTATTTT,CASTDTTDTQYF
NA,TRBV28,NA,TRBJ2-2,TGTGCCAGCAGCCGCGGGGACAGAAACACCGGGGAGCTGTTTTTT,CASSRGDRNTGELFF
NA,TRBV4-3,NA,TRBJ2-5,TGCGCCAGCAGCCAAGAGGGCGGGAAGGGAGAGACCCAGTACTTC,CASSQEGGKGETQYF
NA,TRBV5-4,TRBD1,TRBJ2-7,TGTGCCAGCAGTCCCGGGACAGGGGGCTCCTACGAGCAGTACTTC,CASSPGTGGSYEQYF
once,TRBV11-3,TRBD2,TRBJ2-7,TGTGCCAGCAGCTTAAGCGGGAGCGTGACTTACGAGCAGTACTTC,CASSLSGSVTYEQYF
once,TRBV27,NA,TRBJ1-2,TGTGCCAGCAGTCTCTTACAGGACACCTCCTATGGCTACACCTTC,CASSLLQDTSYGYTF
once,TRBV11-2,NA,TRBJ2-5,TGTGCCAGCAGCTTAGGGACGCAAGAGACCCAGTACTTC,CASSLGTQETQYF
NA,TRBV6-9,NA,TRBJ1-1,TGTGCCAGCAGTTATCAGGAAGACACGAACACTGAAGCTTTCTTT,CASSYQEDTNTEAFF
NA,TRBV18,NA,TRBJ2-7,TGTGCCAGCTCACCCATTAGCGGAAGCTCCTACGAGCAGTACTTC,CASSPISGSSYEQYF
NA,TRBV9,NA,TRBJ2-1,TGTGCCAGCAGCGTTGCAGGCTTCCCGTCACCGTACAATGAGCAGTTCTTC,CASSVAGFPSPYNEQFF
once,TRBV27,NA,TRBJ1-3,TGTGCCAGCGGACGGAGCTCTGGAAACACCATATATTTT,CASGRSSGNTIYF
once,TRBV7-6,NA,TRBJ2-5,TGTGCCAGCAGCTTAGGAAACCAAGAGACCCAGTACTTC,CASSLGNQETQYF
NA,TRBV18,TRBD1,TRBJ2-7,TGTGCCAGCTCCATAGGACAGGCTTCCTACGAGCAGTACTTC,CASSIGQASYEQYF
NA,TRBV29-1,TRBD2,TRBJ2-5,TGCAGCGTTGTTCCCTTAGCGGGAGGGCAAGAGACCCAGTACTTC,CSVVPLAGGQETQYF
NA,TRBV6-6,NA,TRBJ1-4,TGTGCCAGCAGTTACTCTTCAACGGAAAAACTGTTTTTT,CASSYSSTEKLFF
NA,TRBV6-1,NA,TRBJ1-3,TGTGCCAGCTGTGGAAACACCATATATTTT,CASCGNTIYF
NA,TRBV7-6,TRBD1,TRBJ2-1,TGTGCCAGCAGCTCGTCCGGGACAGGGGCTTACAATGAGCAGTTCTTC,CASSSSGTGAYNEQFF
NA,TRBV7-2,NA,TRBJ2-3,TGTGCCAGCAGCTCCTCCGGGACTAGCACAGATACGCAGTATTTT,CASSSSGTSTDTQYF
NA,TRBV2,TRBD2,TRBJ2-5,TGTGCCAGCAGTCCTGCGGGGGGCAGGGAGACCCAGTACTTC,CASSPAGGRETQYF
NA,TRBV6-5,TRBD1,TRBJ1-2,TGTGCCAGCAGTACAGGGGGCCGGTATGGCTACACCTTC,CASSTGGRYGYTF
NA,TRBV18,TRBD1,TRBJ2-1,TGTGCCAGCTCACCACGCGGACAGGGGGTGTTGCATGAGCAGTTCTTC,CASSPRGQGVLHEQFF
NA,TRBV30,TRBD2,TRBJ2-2,TGTGCCTGGAGTGTACGTAGCGGGAGGGCCCTCGGAACCGGGGAGCTGTTTTTT,CAWSVRSGRALGTGELFF
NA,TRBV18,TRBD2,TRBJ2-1,TGTGCCAGCTCACCTGGCGGGAGGGCCGTGGGCTACAATGAGCAGTTCTTC,CASSPGGRAVGYNEQFF
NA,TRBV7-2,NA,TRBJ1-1,TGTGCCAGCAGCCCCTTTTGGGGGAACACTGAAGCTTTCTTT,CASSPFWGNTEAFF
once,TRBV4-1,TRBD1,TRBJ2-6,TGCGCCAGCAGCCTGACAGGGTCGGTCGGGGCCAACGTCCTGACTTTC,CASSLTGSVGANVLTF
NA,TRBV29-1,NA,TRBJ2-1,TGCAGCGTGGGGATACAGGGTTGGGGAACTTACAATGAGCAGTTCTTC,CSVGIQGWGTYNEQFF
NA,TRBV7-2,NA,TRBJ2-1,TGTGCCAGCAGCTTGGGTGGCGCACACAATGAGCAGTTCTTC,CASSLGGAHNEQFF
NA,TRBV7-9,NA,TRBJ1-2,TGTGCCAGCAGCTTAGCTTTTCCCTCTCCCGTCTTC,CASSLAFPSPVF
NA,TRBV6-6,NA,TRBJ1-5,TGTGCCAGCACCGACGGGCAGAATAGCAATCAGCCCCAGCATTTT,CASTDGQNSNQPQHF
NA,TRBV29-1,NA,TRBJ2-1,TGCAGCGTCGCGGGGCGGGCCCACAATGAGCAGTTCTTC,CSVAGRAHNEQFF
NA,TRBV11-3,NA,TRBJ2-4,TGTGCCAGCAGCTCGGACAGTAAAAACATTCAGTACTTC,CASSSDSKNIQYF
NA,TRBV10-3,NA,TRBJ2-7,TGTGCCATCAGTGAGTCGGGGGGCACCTACGAGCAGTACTTC,CAISESGGTYEQYF
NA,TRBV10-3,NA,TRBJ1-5,TGTGCCATCAGTGAGCGCACATATGCGGGGGATCAGCCCCAGCATTTT,CAISERTYAGDQPQHF
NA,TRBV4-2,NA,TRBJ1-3,TGTGCCAGCAGCCCGGGGGGGAGGAGCTCTGGAAACACCATATATTTT,CASSPGGRSSGNTIYF
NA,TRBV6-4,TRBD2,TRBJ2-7,TGTGCCAGCAGGGACGGTCGGACTAGTGGTTTTTGGGCGGGAGAGCAGTACTTC,CASRDGRTSGFWAGEQYF